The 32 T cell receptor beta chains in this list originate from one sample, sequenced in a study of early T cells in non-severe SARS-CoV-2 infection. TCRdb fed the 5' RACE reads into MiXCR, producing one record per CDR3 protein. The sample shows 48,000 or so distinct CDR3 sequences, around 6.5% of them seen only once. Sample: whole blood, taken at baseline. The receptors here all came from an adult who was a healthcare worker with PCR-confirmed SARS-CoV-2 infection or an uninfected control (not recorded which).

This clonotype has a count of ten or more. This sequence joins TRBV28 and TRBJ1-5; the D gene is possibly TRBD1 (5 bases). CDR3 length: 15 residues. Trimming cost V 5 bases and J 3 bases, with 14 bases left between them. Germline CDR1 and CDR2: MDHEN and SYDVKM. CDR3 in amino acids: CASSHGTAFNQPQHF. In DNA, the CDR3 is TGTGCCAGCAGTCACGGGACGGCTTTCAATCAGCCCCAGCATTTT.

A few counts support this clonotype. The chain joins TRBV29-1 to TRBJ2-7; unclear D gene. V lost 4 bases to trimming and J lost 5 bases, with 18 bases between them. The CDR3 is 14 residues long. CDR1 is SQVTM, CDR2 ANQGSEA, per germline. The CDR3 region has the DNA TGCAGCGTTGTTTTTGCGGTCCGTAGCCACGAGCAGTACTTC. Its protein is CSVVFAVRSHEQYF.

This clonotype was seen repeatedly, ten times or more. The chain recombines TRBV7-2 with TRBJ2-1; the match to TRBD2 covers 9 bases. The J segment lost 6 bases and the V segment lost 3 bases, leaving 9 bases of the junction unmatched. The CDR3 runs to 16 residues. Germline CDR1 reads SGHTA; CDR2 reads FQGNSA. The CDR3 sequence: CASSLRAGLASNEQFF. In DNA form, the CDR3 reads TGTGCCAGCAGCTTGAGAGCGGGACTAGCCAGCAATGAGCAGTTCTTC.

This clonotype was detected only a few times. CDR3 bases: TGCAGTGCTAGTCACTACCGCTCCTACAATGAGCAGTTCTTC. Its protein product is CSASHYRSYNEQFF. The chain recombines TRBV20-1 with TRBJ2-1, with unresolved D. The CDR3 totals 14 residues. Trimming removed 3 bases from V and 0 bases from J, with 9 bases in between. CDR1 and CDR2 (germline): DFQATT, SNEGSKA (reference sequence).

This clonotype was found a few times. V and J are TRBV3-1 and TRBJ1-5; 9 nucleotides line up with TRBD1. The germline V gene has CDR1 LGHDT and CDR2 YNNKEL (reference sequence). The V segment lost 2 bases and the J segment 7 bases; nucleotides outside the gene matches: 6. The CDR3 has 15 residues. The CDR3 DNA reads TGTGCCAGCAGCCAAAATACAGGGGGCGCGCAGCCCCAGCATTTT. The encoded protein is CASSQNTGGAQPQHF.

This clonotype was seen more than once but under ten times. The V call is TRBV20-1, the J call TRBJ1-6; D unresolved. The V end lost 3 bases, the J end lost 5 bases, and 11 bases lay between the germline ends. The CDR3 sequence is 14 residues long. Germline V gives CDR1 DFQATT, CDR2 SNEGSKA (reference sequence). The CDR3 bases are TGCAGTGCTAGTCCGACCGTTAATAATTCACCCCTCCACTTT. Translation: CSASPTVNNSPLHF.

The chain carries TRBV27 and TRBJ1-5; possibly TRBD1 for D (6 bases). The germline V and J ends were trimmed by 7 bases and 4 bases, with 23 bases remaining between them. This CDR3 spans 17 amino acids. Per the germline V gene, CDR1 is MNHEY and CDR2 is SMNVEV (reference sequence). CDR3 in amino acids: CASILLRIGGPNQPQHF. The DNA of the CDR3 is TGTGCCAGCATCTTGCTCCGGATCGGGGGGCCAAATCAGCCCCAGCATTTT.

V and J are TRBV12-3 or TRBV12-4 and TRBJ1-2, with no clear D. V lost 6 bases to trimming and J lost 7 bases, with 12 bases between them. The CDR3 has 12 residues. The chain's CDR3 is CASSLGRLGYTF. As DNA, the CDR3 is TGTGCCAGCAGCCTAGGGCGGCTTGGCTACACCTTC.

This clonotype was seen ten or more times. This CDR3 reads CASSYTTSSAKNIQYF. Written as DNA, the CDR3 is TGTGCCAGCAGCTATACAACCTCGAGTGCCAAAAACATTCAGTACTTC. The chain combines TRBV7-8 with TRBJ2-4; D gene ambiguous. Trimming left V 4 bases short and J 1 base short, with 14 bases between. Germline V gives CDR1 SGHVS, CDR2 FQNEAQ. The CDR3 contains 16 residues.

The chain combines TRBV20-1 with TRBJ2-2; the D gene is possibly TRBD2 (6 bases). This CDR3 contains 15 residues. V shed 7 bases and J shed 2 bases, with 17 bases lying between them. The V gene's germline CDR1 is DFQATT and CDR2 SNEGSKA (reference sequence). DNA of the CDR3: TGCAGTGTGGTTGCGGGGTACCCCAACACCGGGGAGCTGTTTTTT. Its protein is CSVVAGYPNTGELFF.

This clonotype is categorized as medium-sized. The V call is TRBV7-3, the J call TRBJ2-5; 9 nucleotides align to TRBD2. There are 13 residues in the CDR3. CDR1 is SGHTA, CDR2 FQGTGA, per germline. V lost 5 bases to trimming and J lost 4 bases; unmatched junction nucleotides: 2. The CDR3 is CASSQGLAETQYF. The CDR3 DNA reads TGTGCCAGCAGCCAGGGACTAGCAGAGACCCAGTACTTC.

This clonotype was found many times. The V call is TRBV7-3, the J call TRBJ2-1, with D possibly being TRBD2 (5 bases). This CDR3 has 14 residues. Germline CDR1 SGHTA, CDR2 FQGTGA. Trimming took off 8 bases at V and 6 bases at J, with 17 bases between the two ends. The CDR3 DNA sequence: TGTGCCAGCGCCCATGGGCTAGCCCGCAATGAGCAGTTCTTC. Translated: CASAHGLARNEQFF.

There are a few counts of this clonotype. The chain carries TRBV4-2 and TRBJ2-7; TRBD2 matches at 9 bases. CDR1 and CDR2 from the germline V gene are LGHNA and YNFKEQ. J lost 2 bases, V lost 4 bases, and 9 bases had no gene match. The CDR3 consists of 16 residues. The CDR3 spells CASSRGAAGGTYEQYF. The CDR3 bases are TGTGCCAGCAGCCGCGGCGCTGCGGGAGGGACCTACGAGCAGTACTTC.

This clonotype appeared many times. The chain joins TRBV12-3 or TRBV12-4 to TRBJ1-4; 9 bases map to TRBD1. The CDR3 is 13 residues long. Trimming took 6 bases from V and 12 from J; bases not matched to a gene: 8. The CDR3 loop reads CASSRGQGLELFF. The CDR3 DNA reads TGTGCCAGCAGCCGGGGACAGGGCCTAGAACTGTTTTTT.

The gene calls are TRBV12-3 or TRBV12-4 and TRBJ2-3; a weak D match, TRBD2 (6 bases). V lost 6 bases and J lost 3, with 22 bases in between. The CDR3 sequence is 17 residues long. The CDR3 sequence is CASSPGRLGGGTDTQYF. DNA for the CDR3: TGTGCCAGCAGCCCCGGCCGACTAGGAGGCGGGACAGATACGCAGTATTTT.

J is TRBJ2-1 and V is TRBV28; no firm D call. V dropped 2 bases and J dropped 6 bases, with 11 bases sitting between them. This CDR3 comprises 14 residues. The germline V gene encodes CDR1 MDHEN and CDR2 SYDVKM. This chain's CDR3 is CASSLRALGNEQFF. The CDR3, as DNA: TGTGCCAGCAGTTTAAGGGCCCTCGGCAATGAGCAGTTCTTC.

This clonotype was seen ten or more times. CDR3 in DNA: TGTGCCAGCTCACCCCTTGGACAGGCTTACTCTGGAAACACCATATATTTT. Amino acids: CASSPLGQAYSGNTIYF. The V call is TRBV18, the J call TRBJ1-3, with 7 bases that match TRBD1. CDR1 KGHSH and CDR2 LQKENI come from the germline V gene. Unmatched junction bases numbered 8, after V lost 3 bases and J lost 0 bases. The CDR3 consists of 17 residues.

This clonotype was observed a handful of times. CDR3 sequence reads: CASSLVVGDFNEQFF. As DNA, the CDR3 is TGTGCCAGCAGCTTAGTAGTGGGAGATTTCAATGAGCAGTTCTTC. The chain combines TRBV11-2 with TRBJ2-1; tentative D call: TRBD2 (5 bases). V dropped 1 base and J dropped 6 bases, with 13 bases sitting between them. The CDR3 runs to 15 residues. Germline assignment: CDR1 SGHAT and CDR2 FQNNGV.

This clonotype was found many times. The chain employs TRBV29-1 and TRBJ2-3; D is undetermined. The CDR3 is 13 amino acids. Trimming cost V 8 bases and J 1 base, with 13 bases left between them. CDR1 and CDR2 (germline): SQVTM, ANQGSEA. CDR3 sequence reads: CSSGHTGTDTQYF. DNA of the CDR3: TGCAGCTCAGGTCACACCGGCACAGATACGCAGTATTTT.

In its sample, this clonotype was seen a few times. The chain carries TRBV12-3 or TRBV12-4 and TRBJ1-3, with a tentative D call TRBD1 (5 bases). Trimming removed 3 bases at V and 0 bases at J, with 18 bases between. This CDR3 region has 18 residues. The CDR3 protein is CASSFKGTAVLSGNTIYF. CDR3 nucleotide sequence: TGTGCCAGCAGTTTTAAGGGGACCGCAGTTCTCTCTGGAAACACCATATATTTT.

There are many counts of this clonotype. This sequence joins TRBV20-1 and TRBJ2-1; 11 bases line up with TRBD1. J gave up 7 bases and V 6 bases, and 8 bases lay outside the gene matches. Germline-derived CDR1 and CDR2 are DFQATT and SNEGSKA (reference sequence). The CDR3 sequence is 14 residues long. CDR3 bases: TGCAGTGCCCCGCGGACAGGGGGCAGAAATGAGCAGTTCTTC. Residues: CSAPRTGGRNEQFF.

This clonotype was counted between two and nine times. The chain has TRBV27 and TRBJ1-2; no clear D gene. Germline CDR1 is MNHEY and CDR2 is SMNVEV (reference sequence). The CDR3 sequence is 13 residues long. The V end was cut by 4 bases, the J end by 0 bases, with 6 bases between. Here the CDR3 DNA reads TGTGCCAGCAGTTCTGAACCTAACTATGGCTACACCTTC. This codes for CASSSEPNYGYTF.

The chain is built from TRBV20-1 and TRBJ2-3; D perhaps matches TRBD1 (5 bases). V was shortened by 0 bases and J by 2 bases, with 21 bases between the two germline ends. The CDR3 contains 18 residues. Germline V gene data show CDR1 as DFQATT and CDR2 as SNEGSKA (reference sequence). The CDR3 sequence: CSARDSQGGPLLTDTQYF. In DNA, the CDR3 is TGCAGTGCTAGAGATAGCCAGGGTGGGCCCCTTCTCACAGATACGCAGTATTTT.

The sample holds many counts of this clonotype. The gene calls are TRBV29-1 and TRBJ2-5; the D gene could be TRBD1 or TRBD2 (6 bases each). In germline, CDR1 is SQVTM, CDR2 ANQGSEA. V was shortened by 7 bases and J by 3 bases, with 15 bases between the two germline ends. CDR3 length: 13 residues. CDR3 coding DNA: TGCAGCGGCGGGACAACCCGGGAAGAGACCCAGTACTTC. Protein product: CSGGTTREETQYF.

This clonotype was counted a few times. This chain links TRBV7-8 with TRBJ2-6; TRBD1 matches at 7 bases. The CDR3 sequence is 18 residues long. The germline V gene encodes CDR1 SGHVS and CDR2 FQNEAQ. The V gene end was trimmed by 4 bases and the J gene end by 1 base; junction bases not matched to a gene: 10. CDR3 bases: TGTGCCAGCAGCTCACGACAGGGATCTACTTCTGGGGCCAACGTCCTGACTTTC. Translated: CASSSRQGSTSGANVLTF.

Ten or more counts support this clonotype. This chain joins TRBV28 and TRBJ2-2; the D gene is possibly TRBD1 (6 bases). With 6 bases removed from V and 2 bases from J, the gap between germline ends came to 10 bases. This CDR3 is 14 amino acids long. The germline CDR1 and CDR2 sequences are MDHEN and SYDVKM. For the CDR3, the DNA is TGTGCCAGCAGCCGGGACACCAACACCGGGGAGCTGTTTTTT. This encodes CASSRDTNTGELFF. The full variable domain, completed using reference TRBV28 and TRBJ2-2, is DVKVTQSSRYLVKRTGEKVFLECVQDMDHENMFWYRQDPGLGLRLIYFSYDVKMKEKGDIPEGYSVSREKKERFSLILESASTNQTSMYLCASSRDTNTGELFFGEGSRLTVL.

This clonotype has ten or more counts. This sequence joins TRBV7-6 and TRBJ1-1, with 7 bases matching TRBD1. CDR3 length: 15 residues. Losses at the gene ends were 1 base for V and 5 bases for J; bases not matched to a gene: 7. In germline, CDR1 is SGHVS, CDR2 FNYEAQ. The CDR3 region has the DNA TGTGCCAGCAGCTTAGAGGACAGGCCGGGGACTGAAGCTTTCTTT. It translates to CASSLEDRPGTEAFF.

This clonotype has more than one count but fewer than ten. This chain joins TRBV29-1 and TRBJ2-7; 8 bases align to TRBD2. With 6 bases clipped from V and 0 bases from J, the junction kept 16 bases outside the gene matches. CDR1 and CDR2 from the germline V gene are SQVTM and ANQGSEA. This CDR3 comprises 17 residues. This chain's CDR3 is CSVAALGLAGSSYEQYF. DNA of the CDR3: TGCAGCGTCGCCGCGCTGGGATTAGCGGGGAGCTCCTACGAGCAGTACTTC.

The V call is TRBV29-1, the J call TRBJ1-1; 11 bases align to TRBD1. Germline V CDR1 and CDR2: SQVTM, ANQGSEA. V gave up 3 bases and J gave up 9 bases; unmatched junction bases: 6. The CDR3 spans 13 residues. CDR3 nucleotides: TGCAGCGTTGAGGACAGGGGGCTGTTGAAAGCTTTCTTT. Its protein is CSVEDRGLLKAFF.

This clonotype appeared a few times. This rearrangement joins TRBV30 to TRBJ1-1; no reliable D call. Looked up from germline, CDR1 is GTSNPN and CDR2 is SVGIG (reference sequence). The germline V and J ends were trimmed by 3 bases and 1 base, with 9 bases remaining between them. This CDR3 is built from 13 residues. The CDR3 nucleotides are TGTGCCTGGAGAAGTGGCAGGAACACTGAAGCTTTCTTT. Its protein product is CAWRSGRNTEAFF.

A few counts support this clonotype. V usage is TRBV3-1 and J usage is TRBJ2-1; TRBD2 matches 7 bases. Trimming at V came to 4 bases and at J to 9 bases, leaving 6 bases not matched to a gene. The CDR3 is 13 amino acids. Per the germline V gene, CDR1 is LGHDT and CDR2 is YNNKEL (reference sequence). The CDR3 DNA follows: TGTGCCAGCAGCCCGCCTAGCGGAAGTGAGCAGTTCTTC. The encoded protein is CASSPPSGSEQFF.

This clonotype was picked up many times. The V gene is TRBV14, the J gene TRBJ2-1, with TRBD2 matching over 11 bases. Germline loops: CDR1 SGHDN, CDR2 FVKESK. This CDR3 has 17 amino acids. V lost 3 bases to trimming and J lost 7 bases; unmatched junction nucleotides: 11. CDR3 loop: CASSHTLLAGGTNEQFF. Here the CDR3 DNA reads TGTGCCAGCAGCCATACCCTTCTAGCGGGAGGTACGAATGAGCAGTTCTTC.